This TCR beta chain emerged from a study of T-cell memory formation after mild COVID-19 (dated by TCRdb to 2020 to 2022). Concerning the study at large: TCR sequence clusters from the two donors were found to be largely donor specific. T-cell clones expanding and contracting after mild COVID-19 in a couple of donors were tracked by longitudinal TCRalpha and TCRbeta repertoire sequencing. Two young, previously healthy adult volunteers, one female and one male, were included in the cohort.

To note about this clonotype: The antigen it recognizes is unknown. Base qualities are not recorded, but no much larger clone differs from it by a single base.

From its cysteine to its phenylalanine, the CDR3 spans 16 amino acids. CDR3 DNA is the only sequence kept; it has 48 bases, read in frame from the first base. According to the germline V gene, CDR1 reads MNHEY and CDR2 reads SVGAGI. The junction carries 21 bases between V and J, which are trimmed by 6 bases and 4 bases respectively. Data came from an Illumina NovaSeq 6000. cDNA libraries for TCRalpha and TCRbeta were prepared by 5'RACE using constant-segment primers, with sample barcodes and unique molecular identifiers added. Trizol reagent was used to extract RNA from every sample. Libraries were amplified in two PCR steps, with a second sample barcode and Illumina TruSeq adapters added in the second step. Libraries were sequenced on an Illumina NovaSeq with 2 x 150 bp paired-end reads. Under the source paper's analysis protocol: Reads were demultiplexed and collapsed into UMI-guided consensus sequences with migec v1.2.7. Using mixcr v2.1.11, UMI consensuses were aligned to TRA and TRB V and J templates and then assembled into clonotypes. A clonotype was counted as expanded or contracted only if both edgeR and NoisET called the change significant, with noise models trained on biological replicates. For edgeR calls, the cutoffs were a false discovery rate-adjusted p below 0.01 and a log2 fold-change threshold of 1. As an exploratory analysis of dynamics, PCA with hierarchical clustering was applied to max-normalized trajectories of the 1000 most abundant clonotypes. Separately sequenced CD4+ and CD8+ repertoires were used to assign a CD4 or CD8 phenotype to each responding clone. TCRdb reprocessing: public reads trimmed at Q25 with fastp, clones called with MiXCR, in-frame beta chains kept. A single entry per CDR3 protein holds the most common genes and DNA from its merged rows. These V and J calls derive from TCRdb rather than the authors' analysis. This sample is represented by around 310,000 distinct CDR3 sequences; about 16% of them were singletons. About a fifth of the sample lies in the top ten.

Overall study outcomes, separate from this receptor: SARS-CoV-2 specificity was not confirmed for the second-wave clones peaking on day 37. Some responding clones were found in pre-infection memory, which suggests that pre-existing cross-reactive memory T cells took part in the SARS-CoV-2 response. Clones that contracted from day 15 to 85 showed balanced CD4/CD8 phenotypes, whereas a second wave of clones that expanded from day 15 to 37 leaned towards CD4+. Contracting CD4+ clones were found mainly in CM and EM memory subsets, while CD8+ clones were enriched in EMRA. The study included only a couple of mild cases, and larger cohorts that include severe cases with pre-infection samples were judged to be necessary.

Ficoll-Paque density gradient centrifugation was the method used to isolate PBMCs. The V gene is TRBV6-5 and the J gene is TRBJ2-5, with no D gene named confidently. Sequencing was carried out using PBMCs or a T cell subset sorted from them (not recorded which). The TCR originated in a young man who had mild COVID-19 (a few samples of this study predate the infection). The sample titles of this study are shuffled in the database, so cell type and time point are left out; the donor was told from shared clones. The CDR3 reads CASSHFLPITGETQYF. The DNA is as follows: TGTGCCAGCAGCCATTTTTTGCCGATAACGGGAGAGACCCAGTACTTC.